This T cell receptor beta chain is drawn from a study of T-cell memory formation after mild COVID-19. Constant-segment-primed 5'RACE gave TCR alpha and TCR beta cDNA libraries with sample barcodes and UMIs. TCRdb called the 5' RACE reads again in MiXCR, with one record for every CDR3 protein. Of about 310,000 distinct CDR3 sequences listed, 15% are singletons. With respect to this clonotype: The antigen is unknown.

Trimming cost V 5 bases and J 2 bases, with 9 bases left between them. The germline V gene encodes CDR1 MNHEY and CDR2 SVGAGI. The CDR3 loop spans 14 amino acids. Study-wide points: Researchers could not confirm that second-wave clones peaking on day 37 targeted SARS-CoV-2. Pre-infection memory contained some responding clones, which suggested that cross-reactive memory had joined.

This sequence joins TRBV6-5 and TRBJ2-2, with D possibly matching TRBD2 (6 bases). The receptor was derived from a man aged 18-30 years who had mild COVID-19 (a few samples of this study predate the infection). Cell type and time point are not known. Material: PBMCs or a T cell subset sorted from them (not recorded which). The chain's CDR3 is CASSGGFNTGELFF. CDR3 nucleotides: TGTGCCAGCAGTGGAGGGTTCAACACCGGGGAGCTGTTTTTT.